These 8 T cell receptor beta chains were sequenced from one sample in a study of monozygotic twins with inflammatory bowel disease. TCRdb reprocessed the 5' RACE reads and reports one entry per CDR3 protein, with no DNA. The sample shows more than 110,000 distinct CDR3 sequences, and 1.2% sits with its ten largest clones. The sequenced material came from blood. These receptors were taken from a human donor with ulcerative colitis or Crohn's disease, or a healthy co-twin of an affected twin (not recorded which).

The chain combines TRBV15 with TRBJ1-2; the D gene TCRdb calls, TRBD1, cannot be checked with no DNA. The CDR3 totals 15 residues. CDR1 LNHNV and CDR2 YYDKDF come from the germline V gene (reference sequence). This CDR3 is CATSRVTGDNYGYTF.

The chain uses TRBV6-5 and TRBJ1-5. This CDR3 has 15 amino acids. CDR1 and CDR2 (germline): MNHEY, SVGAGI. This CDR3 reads CASSYSRTSNQPQHF.

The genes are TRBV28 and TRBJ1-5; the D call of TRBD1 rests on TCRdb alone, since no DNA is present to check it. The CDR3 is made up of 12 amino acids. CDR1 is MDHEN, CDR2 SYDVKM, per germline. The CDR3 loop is CASRTGGKPQHF.

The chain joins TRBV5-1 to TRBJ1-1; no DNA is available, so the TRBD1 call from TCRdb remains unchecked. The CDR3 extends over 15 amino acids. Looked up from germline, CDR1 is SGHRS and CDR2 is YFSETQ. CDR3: CASSLLRGGGTEAFF.

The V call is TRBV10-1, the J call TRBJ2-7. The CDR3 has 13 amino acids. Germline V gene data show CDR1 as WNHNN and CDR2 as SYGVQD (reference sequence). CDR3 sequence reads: CASSDGYSYEQYF.

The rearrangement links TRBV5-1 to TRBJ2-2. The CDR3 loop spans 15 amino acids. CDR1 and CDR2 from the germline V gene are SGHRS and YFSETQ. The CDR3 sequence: CASSLGQSNTGELFF.

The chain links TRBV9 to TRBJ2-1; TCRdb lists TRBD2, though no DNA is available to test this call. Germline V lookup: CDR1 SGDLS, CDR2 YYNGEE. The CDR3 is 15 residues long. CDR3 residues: CASSVEGGSYNEQFF.

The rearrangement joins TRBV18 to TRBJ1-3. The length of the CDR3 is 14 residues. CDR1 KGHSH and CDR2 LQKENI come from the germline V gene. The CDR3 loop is CASSPEFAGNTIYF.